This T cell receptor (beta chain) was obtained from a study of blood T cell repertoires in COVID-19. In the study overall: COVID-19 samples collected from the United States, Italy and Spain covered acute and convalescent phases. PBMCs, B-cell-depleted T cells, or T cells provided the cDNA or gDNA that made up the material.

Sequencing was performed with immunoSEQ multiplex PCR; in TCRdb, only in-frame clones are kept and a portion is missing. The table lists over 250,000 clones, approximately 85% of them singletons. CDR1 and CDR2 from the germline V gene are KGHSH and LQKENI. The germline V and J ends were trimmed by 5 bases and 2 bases, with 13 bases remaining between them. The CDR3 loop spans 15 amino acids. The V call is TRBV18, the J call TRBJ2-1; perhaps TRBD1 as D (5 bases). This TCR was recovered from a woman aged 25 to 39 with acute or convalescent COVID-19. The material sequenced was peripheral blood. Here the CDR3 DNA reads TGTGCCAGCTCATCAAGGACAAGGGCCTACAATGAGCAGTTCTTC. Translated: CASSSRTRAYNEQFF.